The T cell receptor (beta chain) described here comes from a study of radiotherapy plus CTLA-4 blockade in lung cancer. Across the study: Overall, around 20% of patients showed an objective response, while over 25% attained disease control. Study-wide results and limits: Blood TCR clones of tumor origin expanded after radiotherapy plus ipilimumab. Reportedly, early blood T cell clone dynamics best predicted response, with interferon-beta.

This clone was counted a few times. What it recognizes is unknown. Focal radiation plus CTLA-4 blockade with ipilimumab was given to patients with chemo-refractory metastatic non-small-cell lung cancer. Sequencing was performed with immunoSEQ multiplex PCR; in TCRdb, only in-frame clones are kept and a portion is missing. The sample has 32,000 or so clones; roughly 70% are singletons. The V segment lost 2 bases and the J segment 9 bases; nucleotides outside the gene matches: 7. The CDR3 length is 13 residues. The germline gives CDR1 WSHSY, CDR2 SAAADI. This chain links TRBV10-2 with TRBJ2-7; TRBD2 matches at 7 bases. The sequence derives from a human donor with non-small cell lung cancer that progressed on radiotherapy plus ipilimumab. Sequences were derived from peripheral blood, sampled from a patient treated with radiotherapy plus ipilimumab. CDR3 amino acids: CASSETDTSVQYF. The DNA for the CDR3 is TGCGCCAGCAGTGAGACGGATACTAGCGTGCAGTACTTC.